The 11 T cell receptor beta chains in this list originate from one sample, sequenced in a study of shared clonotypes between healthy human individuals. TCRdb's copy holds only in-frame clones and misses some; the assay was immunoSEQ multiplex PCR. Of around 2,100,000 clones in the sample, roughly 94% were seen once. Naive CD8 cells were CD45RO-negative, positively selected for CCR7, excluding terminally differentiated effector memory CD45RA+ cells. The source material was naive CD8+ T cells sorted from blood. The receptor source for this set is a young man in good health.

The chain combines TRBV9 with TRBJ2-1; D remains unclear. V was trimmed by 4 bases and J by 0 bases, leaving 5 bases between them. This CDR3 is built from 13 residues. Germline V gene data show CDR1 as SGDLS and CDR2 as YYNGEE. In DNA form, the CDR3 reads TGTGCCAGCAGCACCCACTCCTACAATGAGCAGTTCTTC. Translated, it gives CASSTHSYNEQFF.

J is TRBJ1-5 and V is TRBV9, with D possibly being TRBD1 (5 bases). The CDR3 has 16 residues. Per germline, CDR1 SGDLS and CDR2 YYNGEE. Trimming cost V 3 bases and J 0 bases, with 13 bases left between them. The CDR3 spells CASSASPGNSNQPQHF. CDR3 bases: TGTGCCAGCAGCGCCTCCCCAGGGAATAGCAATCAGCCCCAGCATTTT.

The chain has TRBV6-1 and TRBJ1-6; no clear D. V was trimmed by 1 base and J by 6 bases, leaving 10 bases between them. CDR3 size: 15 residues. CDR1 is MNHNS and CDR2 is SASEGT in the germline V gene. Written as DNA, the CDR3 is TGTGCCAGCAGTGAAGGGATACCGCCTAATTCACCCCTCCACTTT. Its translation is CASSEGIPPNSPLHF.

The rearrangement uses TRBV7-8 and TRBJ2-7; 11 bases agree with TRBD1. The V gene's germline CDR1 is SGHVS and CDR2 FQNEAQ. This CDR3 has 15 residues. V was clipped by 4 bases and J by 2 bases; unmatched bases: 4. The CDR3 here is CASSSDRGRPYEQYF. CDR3 DNA sequence: TGTGCCAGCAGCTCGGACAGGGGGCGACCCTACGAGCAGTACTTC.

This chain uses TRBV12-5 with TRBJ2-2; TRBD1 might be the D (5 bases). Germline V CDR1 and CDR2: LGHNT, FRNRAP. The CDR3 length is 17 residues. The germline V and J ends were trimmed by 1 base and 3 bases, with 15 bases remaining between them. The CDR3 nucleotides read TGTGCTAGTGGTTTGGGTACGGGCGACAGTTACACCGGGGAGCTGTTTTTT. This translates into CASGLGTGDSYTGELFF. The full variable domain, rest sourced from reference TRBV12-5 and TRBJ2-2, is DARVTQTPRHKVTEMGQEVTMRCQPILGHNTVFWYRQTMMQGLELLAYFRNRAPLDDSGMPKDRFSAEMPDATLATLKIQPSEPRDSAVYFCASGLGTGDSYTGELFFGEGSRLTVL.

V gene TRBV5-6 combines with J gene TRBJ2-5; 10 positions agree with TRBD2. V lost 3 bases, J lost 5 bases, and 7 bases stayed unmatched. CDR3 size: 15 residues. Germline V gene lookup returns CDR1 SGHDT and CDR2 YYEEEE. The CDR3 loop is CASSSQREGWETQYF. CDR3 nucleotides: TGTGCCAGCAGCTCCCAGCGGGAGGGCTGGGAGACCCAGTACTTC.

The CDR3 nucleotides read TGTGCCATCAGTTTAGCGGGTGGAACGGAGCAGTACTTC. Translated: CAISLAGGTEQYF. This chain connects TRBV10-3 to TRBJ2-7; TRBD2 agrees at 7 bases. This CDR3 is built from 13 residues. CDR1 ENHRY and CDR2 SYGVKD come from the germline V gene. Unmatched junction bases numbered 8, after V lost 5 bases and J lost 7 bases.

The genes are TRBV7-6 and TRBJ2-1; TRBD1 matches 11 bases. Germline V lookup: CDR1 SGHVS, CDR2 FNYEAQ. The CDR3 sequence is 14 residues long. V trimming: 5 bases; J trimming: 8 bases; junction bases outside the gene matches: 5. The CDR3 sequence: CASSRGTGGYEQFF. DNA of the CDR3: TGTGCCAGCAGCCGCGGGACAGGGGGGTATGAGCAGTTCTTC.

This chain uses TRBV6-5 with TRBJ1-5; D unresolved. The germline V and J ends were trimmed by 6 bases and 7 bases, with 13 bases remaining between them. Germline V gene lookup returns CDR1 MNHEY and CDR2 SVGAGI. This CDR3 is 13 amino acids long. CDR3 nucleotides: TGTGCCAGCAGATGCACAATAAGACAGCCCCAGCATTTT. Translated, it gives CASRCTIRQPQHF.

This chain joins TRBV7-2 and TRBJ2-1; 9 bases line up with TRBD2. This CDR3 has 16 residues. The trim removed 5 bases at V and 3 bases at J, leaving 8 bases unmatched. CDR1 is SGHTA, CDR2 FQGNSA, per germline. As DNA, the CDR3 is TGTGCCAGCAGCGACATAGCGGGAGCTGTCTACAATGAGCAGTTCTTC. It specifies CASSDIAGAVYNEQFF.

The DNA for the CDR3 is TGTGCCAGCAGTCCCACCTCTCAACTAGCGCCCTCCTCCTACAATGAGCAGTTCTTC. Amino acids: CASSPTSQLAPSSYNEQFF. This chain connects TRBV27 to TRBJ2-1, with 7 positions matching TRBD2. The J segment lost 0 bases and the V segment lost 5 bases, leaving 16 bases of the junction unmatched. CDR1 MNHEY and CDR2 SMNVEV come from the germline V gene (reference sequence). This CDR3 comprises 19 residues.